A selection of T cell receptor beta chains follows, all from one sample in a study of cytomegalovirus exposure and HLA in healthy donors. TCRdb's table, derived via immunoSEQ multiplex PCR, lists solely in-frame clones and lacks some. In the table there are more than 150,000 clones, around 78% of which are singletons. The sequencing input was PBMCs. The receptors here all came from a man aged 40-49 years in good health and CMV-seronegative. CDR3s include the opening cysteine and the closing phenylalanine or tryptophan. D genes are given only for firm matches. The listing skips clone size in some rows; elsewhere it reads once, few, many or a size class.

D gene,V gene,clone size,J gene,CDR3 DNA,CDR3 protein
TRBD2,TRBV25-1,.,TRBJ2-3,TGTGCCAGCAGCAAGCGGGGAAGCACAGATACGCAGTATTTT,CASSKRGSTDTQYF
.,TRBV7-2,few,TRBJ1-5,TGTGCCAGCAGCCCGGGCAGGGAGGGCCAGCCCCAGCATTTT,CASSPGREGQPQHF
TRBD1,TRBV18,.,TRBJ1-1,TGTGCCAGCTCACCGACAGGGGGCACTGAAGCTTTCTTT,CASSPTGGTEAFF
.,TRBV5-3,.,TRBJ1-5,TGTGCCAGAAGCTTGGATAAGGTCAGGGGAAGCAATCAGCCCCAGCATTTT,CARSLDKVRGSNQPQHF
.,TRBV2,.,TRBJ2-2,TGTGCCAGCAGGGAGGGGGGGGAGATTAACACCGGGGAGCTGTTTTTT,CASREGGEINTGELFF
.,TRBV28,.,TRBJ2-5,TGTGCCAGCAGTCTAGGAGGAGGAGAGACCCAGTACTTC,CASSLGGGETQYF
.,TRBV21-1,.,TRBJ1-1,TGTGCCAGCAACAAAGGGGTATCGGTGGGACAGGCAATGAGAAAAGCTTTCTTT,CASNKGVSVGQAMRKAFF
.,TRBV20-1,.,TRBJ2-1,TGCAGTGCTTGGCAGGGCCTCGTGCAGTTCTTC,CSAWQGLVQFF
TRBD2,TRBV28,.,TRBJ2-3,TGTGCCAGCAGTATTCGGGGGGGCGCGGGCACAGATACGCAGTATTTT,CASSIRGGAGTDTQYF
.,TRBV30,few,TRBJ2-1,TGTGCCTGGAGCGACAACAATGAGCAGTTCTTC,CAWSDNNEQFF
TRBD1,TRBV6-6,.,TRBJ2-5,TGTGCCAGCAGTTACCCTGACAGGGAAACACAAGAGACCCAGTACTTC,CASSYPDRETQETQYF
.,TRBV5-4,.,TRBJ1-1,TGTGCCAGCAGCACAGAACAGAGGGGGTACACTGAAGCTTTCTTT,CASSTEQRGYTEAFF
.,TRBV7-2,.,TRBJ1-5,TGTGCCAGCAGCTTACGAGGGCAACAGCCCCAGCATTTT,CASSLRGQQPQHF
TRBD1,TRBV6-1,.,TRBJ2-1,TGTGCCAGCGGCCGGGACAGGGTCTACAATGAGCAGTTCTTC,CASGRDRVYNEQFF
.,TRBV5-8,.,TRBJ2-7,TGTGCCAGCAGCCTACAACAGGGCTTGAGATCCTACGAGCAGTACTTC,CASSLQQGLRSYEQYF
.,TRBV14,.,TRBJ1-3,TGTGCCAGCAGCCCCGGGACTACTGGAAACACCATATATTTT,CASSPGTTGNTIYF
TRBD1,TRBV5-5,.,TRBJ1-5,TGTGCCAGCAGCGGACAGGGTGGGGAGGGTCAGCCCCAGCATTTT,CASSGQGGEGQPQHF
.,TRBV18,.,TRBJ2-7,TGTGCCAGCTCACCGAAACAGGGAGTGGGCGAGCAGTACTTC,CASSPKQGVGEQYF
TRBD1,TRBV19,.,TRBJ1-1,TGTGCCAGTAGTATTCGCGGGACAGGGAAAACTGAAGCTTTCTTT,CASSIRGTGKTEAFF
TRBD2,TRBV29-1,.,TRBJ2-7,TGCAGCGCCCGGACTAGCGGGAGGAACGAGCAGTACTTC,CSARTSGRNEQYF
TRBD1,TRBV7-2,.,TRBJ1-4,TGTGCCAGCAGCCTATCCTCGACAGGGGAACTGTTTTTT,CASSLSSTGELFF
TRBD2,TRBV9,.,TRBJ2-3,TGTGCCAGCAGCCACCCGGGCAGCGGGAGGGCCGCAGTAAGCACAGATACGCAGTATTTT,CASSHPGSGRAAVSTDTQYF
TRBD1,TRBV5-4,.,TRBJ1-2,TGTGCGGGGGGACAGGGCTACGGCTACACCTTC,CAGGQGYGYTF
TRBD1,TRBV7-9,.,TRBJ2-1,TGTGCCAGCAGCAGTTGGACAGGCCGCTCCTACAATGAGCAGTTCTTC,CASSSWTGRSYNEQFF
TRBD1,TRBV19,.,TRBJ2-7,TGTGCCACTGCCGACAGGGGGCCGAGGTACGAGCAGTACTTC,CATADRGPRYEQYF